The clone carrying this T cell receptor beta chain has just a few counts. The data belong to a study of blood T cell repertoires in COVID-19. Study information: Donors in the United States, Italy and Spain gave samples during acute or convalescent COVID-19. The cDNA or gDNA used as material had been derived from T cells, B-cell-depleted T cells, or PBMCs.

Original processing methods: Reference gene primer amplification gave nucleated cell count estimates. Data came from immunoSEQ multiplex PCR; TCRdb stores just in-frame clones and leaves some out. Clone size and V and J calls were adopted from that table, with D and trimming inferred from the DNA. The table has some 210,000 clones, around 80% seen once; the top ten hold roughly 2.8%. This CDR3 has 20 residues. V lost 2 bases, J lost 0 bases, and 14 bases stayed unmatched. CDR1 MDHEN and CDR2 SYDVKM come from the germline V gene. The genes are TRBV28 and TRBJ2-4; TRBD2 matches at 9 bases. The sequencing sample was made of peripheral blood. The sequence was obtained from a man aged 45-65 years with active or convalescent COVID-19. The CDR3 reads CASSLGGRESLTLAKNIQYF. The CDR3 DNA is TGTGCCAGCAGTTTAGGCGGGAGGGAATCCCTTACACTAGCCAAAAACATTCAGTACTTC. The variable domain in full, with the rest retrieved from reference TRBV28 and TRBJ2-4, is DVKVTQSSRYLVKRTGEKVFLECVQDMDHENMFWYRQDPGLGLRLIYFSYDVKMKEKGDIPEGYSVSREKKERFSLILESASTNQTSMYLCASSLGGRESLTLAKNIQYFGAGTRLSVL.